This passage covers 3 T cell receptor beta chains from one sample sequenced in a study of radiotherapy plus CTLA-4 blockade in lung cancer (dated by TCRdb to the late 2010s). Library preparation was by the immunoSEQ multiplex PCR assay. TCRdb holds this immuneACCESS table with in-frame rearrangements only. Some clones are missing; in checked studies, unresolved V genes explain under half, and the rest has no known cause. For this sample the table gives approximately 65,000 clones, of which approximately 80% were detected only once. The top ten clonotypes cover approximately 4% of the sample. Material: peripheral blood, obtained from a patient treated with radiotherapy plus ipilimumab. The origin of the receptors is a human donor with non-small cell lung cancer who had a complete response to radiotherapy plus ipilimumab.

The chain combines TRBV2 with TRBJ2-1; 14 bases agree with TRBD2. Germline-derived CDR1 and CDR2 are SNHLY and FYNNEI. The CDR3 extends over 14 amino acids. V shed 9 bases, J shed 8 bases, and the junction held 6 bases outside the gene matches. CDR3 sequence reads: CASFGTSGRDEQFF. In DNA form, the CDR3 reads TGTGCCAGTTTTGGGACTAGCGGGAGAGATGAGCAGTTCTTC.

The CDR3 sequence is CASSEVPDSSYEQYF. CDR3 bases: TGCGCCAGCAGTGAAGTCCCGGACAGTTCCTACGAGCAGTACTTC. The V and J genes are TRBV10-1 and TRBJ2-7, with a possible D match to TRBD1 (6 bases). Trimming removed 3 bases from V and 1 base from J, with 13 bases in between. Germline V gene data show CDR1 as WNHNN and CDR2 as SYGVQD (reference sequence). The CDR3 extends over 15 amino acids.

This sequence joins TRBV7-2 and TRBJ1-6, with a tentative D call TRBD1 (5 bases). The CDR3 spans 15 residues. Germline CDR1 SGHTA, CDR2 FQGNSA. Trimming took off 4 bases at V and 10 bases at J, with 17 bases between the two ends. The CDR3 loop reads CASSSAGGRRSPLHF. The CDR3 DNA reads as TGTGCCAGCAGCTCCGCCGGGGGAAGGAGGTCACCCCTCCACTTT.